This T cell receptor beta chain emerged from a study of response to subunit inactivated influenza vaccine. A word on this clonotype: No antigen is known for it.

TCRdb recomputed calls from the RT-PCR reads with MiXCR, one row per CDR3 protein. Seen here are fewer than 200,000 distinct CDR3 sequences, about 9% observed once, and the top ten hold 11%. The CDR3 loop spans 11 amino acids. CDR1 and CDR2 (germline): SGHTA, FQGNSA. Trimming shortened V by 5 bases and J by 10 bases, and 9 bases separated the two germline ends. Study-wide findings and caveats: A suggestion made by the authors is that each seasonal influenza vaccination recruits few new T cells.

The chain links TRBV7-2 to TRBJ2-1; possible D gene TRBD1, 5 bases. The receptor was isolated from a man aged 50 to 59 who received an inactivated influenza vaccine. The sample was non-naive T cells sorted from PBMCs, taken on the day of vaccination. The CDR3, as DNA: TGTGCCAGCAGCCAGACAGCCGAGCAGTTCTTC. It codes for CASSQTAEQFF.